The 8 T cell receptor beta chains below all came from one sample that was sequenced in a study of cytomegalovirus exposure and HLA in healthy donors. The PCR ran on 60 Vbeta and 13 Jbeta primers. Using immunoSEQ multiplex PCR, the repertoire was profiled, and TCRdb retains in-frame clones only, with some absent. Seen here are roughly 40,000 clones, 40% to 60% observed once, and the top ten hold around 10%. The sequenced material came from PBMCs. These receptors were obtained from a human donor in good health.

The V and J genes are TRBV14 and TRBJ2-3; the D is unclear. Trimming stripped 1 base from V and 7 bases from J, with 15 bases between. CDR1 and CDR2 (germline): SGHDN, FVKESK. The CDR3 extends over 15 amino acids. The CDR3 loop is CASSQGALRTNTQYF. In DNA, the CDR3 is TGTGCCAGCAGCCAAGGGGCCCTCCGAACGAATACGCAGTATTTT.

The chain uses TRBV9 and TRBJ1-1, with D perhaps matching TRBD1 (5 bases). The germline V gene encodes CDR1 SGDLS and CDR2 YYNGEE. Trimming stripped 4 bases from V and 1 base from J, with 11 bases between. The CDR3 loop spans 14 amino acids. The CDR3 DNA reads TGTGCCAGCAGCTACGACAGTGAGAACACTGAAGCTTTCTTT. Amino acids: CASSYDSENTEAFF.

CDR3 loop: CASSEGGTGVNSPLHF. The CDR3 nucleotides read TGTGCCAGCAGTGAAGGTGGGACAGGGGTGAATTCACCCCTCCACTTT. V is TRBV2 and J is TRBJ1-6; 10 nucleotides match TRBD1. V lost 1 base to trimming and J lost 7 bases; unmatched junction nucleotides: 4. The CDR3 sequence is 16 residues long. Germline-derived CDR1 and CDR2 are SNHLY and FYNNEI.

This clone was found a few times. The chain employs TRBV7-9 and TRBJ1-3; TRBD1 matches 9 bases. This CDR3 spans 17 amino acids. V shed 2 bases and J 4 bases; nucleotides not matched to a gene: 9. CDR1 is SEHNR and CDR2 is FQNEAQ in the germline V gene (reference sequence). The CDR3 sequence is CASSLRIPGTGGNTIYF. The CDR3 coding sequence is TGTGCCAGCAGCTTAAGGATACCCGGGACAGGGGGAAACACCATATATTTT.

The chain has TRBV28 and TRBJ1-5, with 8 bases lining up with TRBD1. Germline V gives CDR1 MDHEN, CDR2 SYDVKM. J gave up 3 bases and V 4 bases, and 2 bases lay outside the gene matches. The CDR3 has 14 residues. CDR3 DNA: TGTGCCAGCAGTTCGGGACAGGTCAATCAGCCCCAGCATTTT. Translation gives CASSSGQVNQPQHF.

This rearrangement joins TRBV6-5 to TRBJ2-2, with TRBD2 identical over 10 bases. V lost 4 bases to trimming and J lost 5 bases; unmatched junction nucleotides: 4. The CDR3 runs to 15 residues. From germline, CDR1 is MNHEY and CDR2 SVGAGI. The CDR3 DNA reads TGTGCCAGCAGTTCACAGCGGGGGGGGACCGGGGAGCTGTTTTTT. It yields the protein CASSSQRGGTGELFF.

J is TRBJ2-1 and V is TRBV10-3, with 12 bases identical to TRBD2. The CDR3 length is 15 residues. CDR1 is ENHRY and CDR2 is SYGVKD in the germline V gene. V was clipped by 11 bases and J by 0 bases; unmatched bases: 5. CDR3 amino acids: CAARTSGVSYNEQFF. CDR3 in DNA: TGTGCCGCCAGGACTAGCGGGGTCTCCTACAATGAGCAGTTCTTC.

The chain employs TRBV6-1 and TRBJ2-7; 8 nucleotides line up with TRBD1. The V segment lost 6 bases and the J segment 4 bases; nucleotides outside the gene matches: 20. Looked up from germline, CDR1 is MNHNS and CDR2 is SASEGT. The CDR3 extends over 18 amino acids. The CDR3 spells CASRERFALRTGQYEQYF. In DNA form, the CDR3 reads TGTGCCAGCAGAGAAAGGTTCGCTCTGAGGACAGGGCAGTACGAGCAGTACTTC.